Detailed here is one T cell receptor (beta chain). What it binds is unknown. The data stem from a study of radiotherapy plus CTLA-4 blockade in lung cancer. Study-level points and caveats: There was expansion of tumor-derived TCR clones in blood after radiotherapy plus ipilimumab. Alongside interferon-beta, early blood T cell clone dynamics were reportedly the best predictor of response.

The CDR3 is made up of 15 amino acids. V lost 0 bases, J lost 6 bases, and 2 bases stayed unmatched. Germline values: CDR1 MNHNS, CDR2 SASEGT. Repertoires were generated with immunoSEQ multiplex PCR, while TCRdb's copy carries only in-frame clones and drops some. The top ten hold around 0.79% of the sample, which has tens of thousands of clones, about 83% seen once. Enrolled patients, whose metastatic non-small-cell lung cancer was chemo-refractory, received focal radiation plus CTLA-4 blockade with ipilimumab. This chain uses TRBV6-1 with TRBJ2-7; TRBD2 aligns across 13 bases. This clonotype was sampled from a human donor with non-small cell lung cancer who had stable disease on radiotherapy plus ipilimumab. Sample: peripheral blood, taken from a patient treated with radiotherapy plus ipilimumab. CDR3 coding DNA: TGTGCCAGCAGTGAAGCGGGACTAGCGGGACGCGAGCAGTACTTC. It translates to CASSEAGLAGREQYF.